The 15 T cell receptor beta chains given below trace back to one sample, sequenced in a study of cytomegalovirus exposure and HLA in healthy donors. The PCR had 60 Vbeta and 13 Jbeta primers. TCRdb's table, derived via immunoSEQ multiplex PCR, lists solely in-frame clones and lacks some. The sample holds roughly 100,000 clones; around 70% are singletons and the top ten take 2.5% to 3.5%. The sequencing input was PBMCs. The receptor set was obtained from a young man in good health and CMV-seronegative.

CDR3 region: CASSSGDISENTEAFF. The DNA of the CDR3 is TGTGCCAGCAGCTCCGGGGATATCAGTGAGAACACTGAAGCTTTCTTT. J is TRBJ1-1 and V is TRBV13; D gene ambiguous. Per germline, CDR1 PRHDT and CDR2 FYEKMQ (reference sequence). Trimming shortened V by 4 bases and J by 1 base, and 16 bases separated the two germline ends. The CDR3 is made up of 16 amino acids.

This sequence joins TRBV4-2 and TRBJ2-2, with TRBD2 matching over 13 bases. Germline V gene data show CDR1 as LGHNA and CDR2 as YNFKEQ. J was trimmed by 1 base and V by 4 bases; bases with no gene match: 0. The CDR3 consists of 16 residues. Here the CDR3 DNA reads TGTGCCAGCAGCCGGACTAGCGGGAGGAACACCGGGGAGCTGTTTTTT. Amino acids: CASSRTSGRNTGELFF.

This chain links TRBV14 with TRBJ2-1; D is perhaps TRBD2 (5 bases). V lost 0 bases, J lost 0 bases, and 9 bases lay in between. The length of the CDR3 is 16 residues. Germline V gene sequence: CDR1 SGHDN, CDR2 FVKESK. Here the CDR3 reads CASSQDPADSYNEQFF. CDR3 bases: TGTGCCAGCAGCCAAGATCCAGCGGACTCCTACAATGAGCAGTTCTTC.

V is TRBV5-4 and J is TRBJ2-3; 9 nucleotides line up with TRBD1. The CDR3 extends over 15 amino acids. V dropped 5 bases and J dropped 5; count of bases not matched to a gene: 9. Looked up from germline, CDR1 is SGHNT and CDR2 is YYREEE (reference sequence). The CDR3 is CASRPGGQGGDTQYF. In nucleotides, the CDR3 is TGTGCCAGCAGGCCAGGGGGACAGGGAGGAGATACGCAGTATTTT.

The gene calls are TRBV4-2 and TRBJ2-2, with 7 positions matching TRBD2. Germline CDR1 is LGHNA and CDR2 is YNFKEQ. Trimming took 4 bases from V and 1 from J; bases not matched to a gene: 6. This CDR3 contains 16 residues. CDR3 DNA: TGTGCCAGCAGCCGACGGGACTACGAGAACACCGGGGAGCTGTTTTTT. As protein: CASSRRDYENTGELFF.

This clone showed up just a few times. The chain links TRBV10-3 to TRBJ2-3, with 8 nucleotides matching TRBD2. The CDR3 is 16 residues long. The V and J ends lost 3 bases and 0 bases, in that order; junction bases with no gene match: 5. Germline CDR1 ENHRY, CDR2 SYGVKD. The DNA of the CDR3 is TGTGCCATCAGTGATAAAAGCGGGGGCAGCACAGATACGCAGTATTTT. Protein sequence: CAISDKSGGSTDTQYF.

The CDR3 loop is CASQGAGFGANVLTF. The CDR3 region has the DNA TGTGCCAGTCAGGGGGCAGGCTTTGGGGCCAACGTCCTGACTTTC. The rearrangement links TRBV19 to TRBJ2-6, with TRBD1 identical over 8 bases. V dropped 8 bases and J dropped 3; count of bases not matched to a gene: 6. Per the germline V gene, CDR1 is LNHDA and CDR2 is SQIVND (reference sequence). The CDR3 sequence is 15 residues long.

The CDR3: CASSRAVGDGYTF. The CDR3, as DNA: TGCGCCAGCAGTCGGGCCGTAGGGGATGGCTACACCTTC. J is TRBJ1-2 and V is TRBV5-1; tentatively, D is TRBD1 (5 bases). This CDR3 comprises 13 residues. Per the germline V gene, CDR1 is SGHRS and CDR2 is YFSETQ. V shed 5 bases and J shed 6 bases, with 14 bases lying between them.

This clone was seen a handful of times. The gene calls are TRBV29-1 and TRBJ2-4; no clear D. The CDR3 runs 14 residues. Deletions cut 4 bases from V and 0 bases from J, with 10 bases between. In germline, CDR1 is SQVTM, CDR2 ANQGSEA. Here the CDR3 reads CSVGSRLAKNIQYF. The CDR3 coding sequence is TGCAGCGTTGGGTCCAGGTTAGCCAAAAACATTCAGTACTTC. The entire variable domain, with the rest obtained from reference TRBV29-1 and TRBJ2-4, is as follows: SAVISQKPSRDICQRGTSLTIQCQVDSQVTMMFWYRQQPGQSLTLIATANQGSEATYESGFVIDKFPISRPNLTFSTLTVSNMSPEDSSIYLCSVGSRLAKNIQYFGAGTRLSVL.

The chain employs TRBV4-2 and TRBJ2-2; 13 bases are shared with TRBD2. This CDR3 spans 16 amino acids. Germline CDR1 reads LGHNA; CDR2 reads YNFKEQ. With V trimmed by 3 bases and J by 6 bases, 4 bases remained unmatched. Written as DNA, the CDR3 is TGTGCCAGCAGCCAGACTAGCGGGAGGTCGGCCGGGGAGCTGTTTTTT. Residues: CASSQTSGRSAGELFF.

A few counts support this clone. The V and J genes are TRBV6-5 and TRBJ2-7; 9 bases map to TRBD2. CDR1 is MNHEY and CDR2 is SVGAGI in the germline V gene. There are 14 residues in the CDR3. Losses at the gene ends were 6 bases for V and 4 bases for J; bases not matched to a gene: 7. The CDR3 is CASRVSGSRYEQYF. The CDR3 coding sequence is TGTGCCAGCAGGGTTAGCGGGAGTAGGTACGAGCAGTACTTC.

This clone was counted between two and nine times. The chain has TRBV7-3 and TRBJ1-4, with D possibly TRBD1 on 6 matching bases. Germline loops: CDR1 SGHTA, CDR2 FQGTGA. V was clipped by 3 bases and J by 8 bases, with 16 bases between them. The length of the CDR3 is 15 residues. The CDR3 loop is CASSFGLGQKEKLFF. CDR3 coding DNA: TGTGCCAGCAGCTTCGGATTGGGACAAAAAGAAAAACTGTTTTTT.

This clone was picked up a small number of times. J is TRBJ2-1 and V is TRBV5-1; D is perhaps TRBD2 (5 bases). The CDR3 consists of 14 residues. Per germline, CDR1 SGHRS and CDR2 YFSETQ. The V gene lost 5 bases and the J gene lost 3 bases, with 12 bases spanning the gap. The CDR3: CASSGGSYYNEQFF. The DNA for the CDR3 is TGCGCCAGCAGTGGCGGGTCCTACTACAATGAGCAGTTCTTC.

The rearrangement joins TRBV23-1 to TRBJ1-6; 9 nucleotides match TRBD1. TRBV23-1 is recorded as an ORF, its role being uncertain. After removal of 10 bases from V and 0 bases from J, the junction contained 25 bases not matched to a gene. This CDR3 is 22 amino acids long. In DNA form, the CDR3 reads TGCGCCATCCTCAACCGGGACAGGGACACGAATTTTGGGGACTCCTATAATTCACCCCTCCACTTT. Protein product: CAILNRDRDTNFGDSYNSPLHF.

V is TRBV2 and J is TRBJ2-1; possible D gene TRBD2, 6 bases. V was pared by 6 bases and J by 0 bases, with 12 bases between. From germline, CDR1 is SNHLY and CDR2 FYNNEI. The CDR3 totals 15 residues. The DNA of the CDR3 is TGTGCCAGCAGGGCTAGCGAAAGCTCCTACAATGAGCAGTTCTTC. It specifies CASRASESSYNEQFF.